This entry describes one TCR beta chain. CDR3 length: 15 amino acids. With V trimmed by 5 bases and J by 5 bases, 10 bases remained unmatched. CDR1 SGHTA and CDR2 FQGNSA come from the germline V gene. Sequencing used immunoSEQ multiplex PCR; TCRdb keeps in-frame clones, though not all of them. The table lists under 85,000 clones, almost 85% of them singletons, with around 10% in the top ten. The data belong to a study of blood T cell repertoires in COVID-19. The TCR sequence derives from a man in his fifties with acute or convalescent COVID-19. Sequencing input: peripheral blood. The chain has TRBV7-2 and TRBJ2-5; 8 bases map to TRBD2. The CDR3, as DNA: TGTGCCAGCAGCCTTAGCGGGGCCGGGGGGGAGACCCAGTACTTC. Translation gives CASSLSGAGGETQYF.